This T cell receptor beta chain is drawn from a study of T-cell reconstitution after alpha-beta-depleted transplantation in children. V shed 0 bases, J shed 2 bases, and the junction held 4 bases outside the gene matches. The CDR3 runs 15 residues. Per the germline V gene, CDR1 is DFQATT and CDR2 is SNEGSKA (reference sequence). Preparing the TCRbeta library involved the use of unique molecular identifiers. TCRdb reanalysed the PCR reads using MiXCR and keeps one entry per CDR3 protein. The table has 350,000 to 450,000 distinct CDR3 sequences, 13% seen once; the top ten hold approximately 4.3%. This sequence originates from a human donor who donated a stem cell graft to a child with Fanconi anemia. The sample in question was PBMCs, obtained from the stem cell graft. This chain joins TRBV20-1 and TRBJ2-3; 8 nucleotides align to TRBD1. CDR3 in DNA: TGCAGTGCTAGAGACCTGACAGGGGACACAGATACGCAGTATTTT. Translation gives CSARDLTGDTDTQYF.